This T cell receptor beta chain was identified in a study of blood T cells in healthy people across ages. Study-wide results and limits: Leaving the PBMCs unsorted stopped any conclusive comparison of naive versus antigen-experienced cells.

About this clonotype: The target antigen is unknown.

The second PCR ran roughly 6 to 11 cycles with a sample-barcoded 5' primer and J-beta primers. TCRdb passed the 5' RACE reads through MiXCR, listing each CDR3 protein once. The profile shows approximately 1,000,000 distinct CDR3 sequences, approximately 38% of them singletons. V was trimmed by 0 bases and J by 5 bases, leaving 20 bases between them. This CDR3 spans 16 amino acids. Germline V gene data show CDR1 as SQVTM and CDR2 as ANQGSEA. The receptor's source is a man in his late teens or twenties in good health. The sequencing sample was made of blood. J is TRBJ2-7 and V is TRBV29-1; no definite D call. The CDR3 bases are TGCAGCGTTGAAGATCGCCGAGTGGGATTCGGCGACGAGCAGTACTTC. Its translation is CSVEDRRVGFGDEQYF.